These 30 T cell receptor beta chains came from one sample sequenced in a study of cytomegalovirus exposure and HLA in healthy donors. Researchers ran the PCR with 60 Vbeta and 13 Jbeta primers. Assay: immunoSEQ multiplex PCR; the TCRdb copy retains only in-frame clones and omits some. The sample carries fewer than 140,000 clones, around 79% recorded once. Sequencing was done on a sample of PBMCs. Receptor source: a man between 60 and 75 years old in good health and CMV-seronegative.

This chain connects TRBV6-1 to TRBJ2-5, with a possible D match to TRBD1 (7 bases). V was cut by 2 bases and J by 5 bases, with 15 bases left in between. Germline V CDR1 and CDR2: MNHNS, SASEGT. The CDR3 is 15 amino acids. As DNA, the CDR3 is TGTGCCAGCAGTGAACCAGGGGGGAACAGGGAGACCCAGTACTTC. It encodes CASSEPGGNRETQYF.

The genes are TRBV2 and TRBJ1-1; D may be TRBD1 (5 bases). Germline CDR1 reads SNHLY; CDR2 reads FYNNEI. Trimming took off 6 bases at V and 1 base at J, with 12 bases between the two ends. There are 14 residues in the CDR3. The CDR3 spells CASRITGGNTEAFF. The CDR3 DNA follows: TGTGCCAGCAGAATCACGGGGGGGAACACTGAAGCTTTCTTT.

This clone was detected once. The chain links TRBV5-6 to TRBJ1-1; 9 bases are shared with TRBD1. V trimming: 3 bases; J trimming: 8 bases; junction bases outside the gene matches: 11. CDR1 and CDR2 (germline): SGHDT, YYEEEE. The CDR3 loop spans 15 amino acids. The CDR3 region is CASSYGDRETLEAFF. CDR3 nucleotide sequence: TGTGCCAGCAGCTACGGGGACAGGGAGACTCTGGAAGCTTTCTTT.

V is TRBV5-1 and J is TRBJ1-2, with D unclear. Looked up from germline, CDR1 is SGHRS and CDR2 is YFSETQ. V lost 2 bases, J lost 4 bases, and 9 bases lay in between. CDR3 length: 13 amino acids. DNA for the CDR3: TGCGCCAGCAGCTTCGGGGATCCCTATGGCTACACCTTC. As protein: CASSFGDPYGYTF.

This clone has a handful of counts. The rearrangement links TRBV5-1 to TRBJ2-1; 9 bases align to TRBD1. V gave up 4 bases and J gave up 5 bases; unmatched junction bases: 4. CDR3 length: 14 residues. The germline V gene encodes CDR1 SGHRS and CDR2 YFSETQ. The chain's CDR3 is CASSRGTGNNEQFF. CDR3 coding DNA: TGCGCCAGCAGCCGGGGGACAGGGAACAATGAGCAGTTCTTC.

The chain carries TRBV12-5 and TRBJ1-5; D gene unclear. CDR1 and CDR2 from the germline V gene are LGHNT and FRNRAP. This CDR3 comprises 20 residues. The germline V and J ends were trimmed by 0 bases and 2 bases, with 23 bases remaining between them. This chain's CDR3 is CASGLVRDGEGAVGNQPQHF. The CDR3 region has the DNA TGTGCTAGTGGTTTGGTACGGGATGGGGAGGGAGCGGTGGGCAATCAGCCCCAGCATTTT.

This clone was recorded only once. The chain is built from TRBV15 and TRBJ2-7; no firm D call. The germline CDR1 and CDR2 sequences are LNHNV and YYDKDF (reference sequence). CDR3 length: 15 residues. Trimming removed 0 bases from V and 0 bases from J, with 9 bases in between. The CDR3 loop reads CATSRDWAASYEQYF. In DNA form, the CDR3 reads TGTGCCACCAGCAGAGATTGGGCAGCCTCCTACGAGCAGTACTTC.

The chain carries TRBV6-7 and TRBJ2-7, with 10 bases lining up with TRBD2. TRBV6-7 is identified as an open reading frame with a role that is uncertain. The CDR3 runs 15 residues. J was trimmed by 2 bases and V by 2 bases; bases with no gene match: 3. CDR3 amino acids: CASSYAGLATYEQYF. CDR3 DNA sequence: TGTGCCAGCAGTTACGCGGGACTAGCGACCTACGAGCAGTACTTC.

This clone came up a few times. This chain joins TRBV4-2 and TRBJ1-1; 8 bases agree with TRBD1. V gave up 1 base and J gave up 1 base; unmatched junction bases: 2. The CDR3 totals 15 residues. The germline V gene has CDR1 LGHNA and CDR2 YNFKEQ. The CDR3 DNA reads TGTGCCAGCAGCCAAGGGGGGACAGGGAACACTGAAGCTTTCTTT. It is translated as CASSQGGTGNTEAFF.

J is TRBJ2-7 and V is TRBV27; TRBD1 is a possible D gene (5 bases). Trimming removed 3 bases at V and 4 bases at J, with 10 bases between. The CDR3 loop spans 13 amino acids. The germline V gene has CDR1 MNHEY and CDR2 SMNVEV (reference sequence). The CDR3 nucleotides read TGTGCCAGCAGTTTTTACCCAGGGTACGAGCAGTACGTC. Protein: CASSFYPGYEQYV.

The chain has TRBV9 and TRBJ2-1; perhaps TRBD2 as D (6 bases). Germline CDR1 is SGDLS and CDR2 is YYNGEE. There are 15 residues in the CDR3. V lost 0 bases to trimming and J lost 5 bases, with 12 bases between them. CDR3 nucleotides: TGTGCCAGCAGCGTAGTGGCCTCGGGGGACAATGAGCAGTTCTTC. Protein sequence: CASSVVASGDNEQFF.

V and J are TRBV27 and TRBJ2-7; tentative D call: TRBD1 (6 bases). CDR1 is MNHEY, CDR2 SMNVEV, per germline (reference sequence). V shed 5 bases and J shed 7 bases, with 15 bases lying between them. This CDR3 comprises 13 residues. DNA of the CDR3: TGTGCCAGCAGTCTAAACAGGGTGGGTGAGCAGTACGTC. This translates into CASSLNRVGEQYV.

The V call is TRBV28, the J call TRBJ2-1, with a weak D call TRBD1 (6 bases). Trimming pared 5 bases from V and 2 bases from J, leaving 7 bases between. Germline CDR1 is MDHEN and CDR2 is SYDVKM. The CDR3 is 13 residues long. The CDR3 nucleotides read TGTGCCAGCAGTCGGGACACCTACAATGAGCAGTTCTTC. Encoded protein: CASSRDTYNEQFF.

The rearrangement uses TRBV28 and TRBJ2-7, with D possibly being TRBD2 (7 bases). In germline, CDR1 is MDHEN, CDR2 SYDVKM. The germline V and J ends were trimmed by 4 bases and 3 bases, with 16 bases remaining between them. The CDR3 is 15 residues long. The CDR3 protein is CASSSLKGGRYEQYV. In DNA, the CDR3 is TGTGCCAGCAGTTCCCTTAAGGGGGGGCGCTACGAGCAGTACGTC.

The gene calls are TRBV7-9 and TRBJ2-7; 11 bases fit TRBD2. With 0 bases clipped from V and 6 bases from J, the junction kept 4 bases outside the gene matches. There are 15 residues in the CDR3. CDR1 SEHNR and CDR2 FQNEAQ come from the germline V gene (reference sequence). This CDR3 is CASSLASGGDGEQYV. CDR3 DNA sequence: TGTGCCAGCAGCTTAGCTAGCGGGGGGGACGGCGAGCAGTACGTC.

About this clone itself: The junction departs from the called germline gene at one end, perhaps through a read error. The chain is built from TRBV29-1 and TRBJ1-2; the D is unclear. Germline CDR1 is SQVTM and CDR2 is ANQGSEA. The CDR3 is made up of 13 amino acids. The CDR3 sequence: CSVDIISNYSYTF. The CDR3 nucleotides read TGCAGCGTTGATATTATATCAAACTATAGCTACACCTTC. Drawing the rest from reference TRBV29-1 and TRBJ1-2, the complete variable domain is SAVISQKPSRDICQRGTSLTIQCQVDSQVTMMFWYRQQPGQSLTLIATANQGSEATYESGFVIDKFPISRPNLTFSTLTVSNMSPEDSSIYLCSVDIISNYSYTFGSGTRLTVV.

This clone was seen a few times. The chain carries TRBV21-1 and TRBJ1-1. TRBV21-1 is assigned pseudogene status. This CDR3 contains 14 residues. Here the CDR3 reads CASSRGLINTEAFF. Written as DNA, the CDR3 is TGTGCCAGCAGCAGAGGCCTAATCAACACTGAAGCTTTCTTT.

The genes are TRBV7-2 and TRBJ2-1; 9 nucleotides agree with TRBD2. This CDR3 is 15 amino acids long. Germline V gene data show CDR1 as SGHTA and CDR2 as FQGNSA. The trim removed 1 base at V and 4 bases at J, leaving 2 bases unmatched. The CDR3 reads CASSLETSGYNEQFF. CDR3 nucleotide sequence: TGTGCCAGCAGCTTAGAGACTAGCGGTTACAATGAGCAGTTCTTC.

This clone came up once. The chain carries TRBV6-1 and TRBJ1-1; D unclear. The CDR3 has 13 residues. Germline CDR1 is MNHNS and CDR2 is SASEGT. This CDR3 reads CAANDNMNTEAFF. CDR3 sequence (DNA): TGTGCAGCCAACGATAATATGAACACTGAAGCTTTCTTT.

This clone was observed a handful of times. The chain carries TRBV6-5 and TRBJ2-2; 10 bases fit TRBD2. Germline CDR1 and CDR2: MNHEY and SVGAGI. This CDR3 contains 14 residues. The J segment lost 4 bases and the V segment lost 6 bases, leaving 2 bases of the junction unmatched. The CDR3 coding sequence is TGTGCCAGCAGATGGACTAGCGGCACCGGGGAGCTGTTTTTT. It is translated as CASRWTSGTGELFF.

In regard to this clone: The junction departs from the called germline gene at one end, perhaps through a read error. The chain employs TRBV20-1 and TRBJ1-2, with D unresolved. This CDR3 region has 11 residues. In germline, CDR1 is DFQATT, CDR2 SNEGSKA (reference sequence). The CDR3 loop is CSAHRAEDYIF. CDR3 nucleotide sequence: TGCAGTGCCCACCGCGCGGAAGACTACATCTTC.

The CDR3 loop reads CASGIAGIPTQYF. The CDR3 bases are TGTGCCAGCGGCATAGCGGGGATCCCGACGCAGTATTTT. The chain couples TRBV11-3 to TRBJ2-3; 8 bases agree with TRBD2. The length of the CDR3 is 13 residues. From germline, CDR1 is SGHNT and CDR2 YENEEA. V was clipped by 8 bases and J by 9 bases; unmatched bases: 10.

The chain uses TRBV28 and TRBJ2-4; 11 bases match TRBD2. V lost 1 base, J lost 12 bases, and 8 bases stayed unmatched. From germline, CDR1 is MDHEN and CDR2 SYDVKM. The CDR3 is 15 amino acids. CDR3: CASSLSSGGRKTQYF. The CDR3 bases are TGTGCCAGCAGTTTATCTAGCGGGGGGCGAAAAACTCAGTACTTC.

CDR3 nucleotide sequence: TGTGCCAGCAGTTACTCGAACAGGGGAAGGGCTGAAGCTTTCTTT. Translated, it gives CASSYSNRGRAEAFF. The V call is TRBV6-5, the J call TRBJ1-1; 7 bases agree with TRBD1. Per germline, CDR1 MNHEY and CDR2 SVGAGI. The CDR3 consists of 15 residues. V lost 0 bases to trimming and J lost 6 bases; unmatched junction nucleotides: 7.

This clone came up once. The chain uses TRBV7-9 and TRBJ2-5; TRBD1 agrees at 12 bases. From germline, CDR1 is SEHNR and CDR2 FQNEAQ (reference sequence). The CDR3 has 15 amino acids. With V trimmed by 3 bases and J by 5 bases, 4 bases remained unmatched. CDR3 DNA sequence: TGTGCCAGCAGCTTGGGACAGGGGGCAGGGGAGACCCAGTACTTC. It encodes CASSLGQGAGETQYF.

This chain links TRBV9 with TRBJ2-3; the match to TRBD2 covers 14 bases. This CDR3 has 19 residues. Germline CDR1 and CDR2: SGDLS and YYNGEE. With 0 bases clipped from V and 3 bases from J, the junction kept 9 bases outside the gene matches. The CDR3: CASSVGGLAGVGGTDTQYF. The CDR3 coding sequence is TGTGCCAGCAGCGTAGGGGGACTAGCGGGGGTGGGAGGGACAGATACGCAGTATTTT.

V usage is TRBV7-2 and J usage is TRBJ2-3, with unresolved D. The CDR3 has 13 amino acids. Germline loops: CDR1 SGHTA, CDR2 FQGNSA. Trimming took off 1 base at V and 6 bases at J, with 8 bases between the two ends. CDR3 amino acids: CASSLGYSDTQYF. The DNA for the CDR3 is TGTGCCAGCAGCTTAGGGTACAGTGATACGCAGTATTTT. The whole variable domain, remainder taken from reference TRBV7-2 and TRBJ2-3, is GAGVSQSPSNKVTEKGKDVELRCDPISGHTALYWYRQSLGQGLEFLIYFQGNSAPDKSGLPSDRFSAERTGGSVSTLTIQRTQQEDSAVYLCASSLGYSDTQYFGPGTRLTVL.

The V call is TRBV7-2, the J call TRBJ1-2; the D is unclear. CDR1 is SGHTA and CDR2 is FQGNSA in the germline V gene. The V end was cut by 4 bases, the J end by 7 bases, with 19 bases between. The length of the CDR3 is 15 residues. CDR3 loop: CASSSGEWTRGGYTF. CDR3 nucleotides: TGTGCCAGCAGCTCTGGAGAATGGACCCGGGGTGGCTACACCTTC. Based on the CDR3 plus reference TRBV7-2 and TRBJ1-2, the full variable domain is GAGVSQSPSNKVTEKGKDVELRCDPISGHTALYWYRQSLGQGLEFLIYFQGNSAPDKSGLPSDRFSAERTGGSVSTLTIQRTQQEDSAVYLCASSSGEWTRGGYTFGSGTRLTVV.

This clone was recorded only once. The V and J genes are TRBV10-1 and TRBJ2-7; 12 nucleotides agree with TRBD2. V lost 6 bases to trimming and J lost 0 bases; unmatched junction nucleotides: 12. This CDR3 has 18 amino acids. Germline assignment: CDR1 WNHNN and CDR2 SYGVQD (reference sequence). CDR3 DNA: TGCGCCAGCAGGAGGACTAGCGGGGTTTCCGATAGCTCCTACGAGCAGTACTTC. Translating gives CASRRTSGVSDSSYEQYF.

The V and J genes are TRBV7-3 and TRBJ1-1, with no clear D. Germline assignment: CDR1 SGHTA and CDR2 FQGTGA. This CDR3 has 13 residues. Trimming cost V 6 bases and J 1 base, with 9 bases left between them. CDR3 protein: CASSSVANTEAFF. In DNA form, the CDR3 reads TGTGCCAGCAGTTCGGTAGCGAACACTGAAGCTTTCTTT.